This T cell receptor (beta chain) came from a study of blood T cell repertoires in COVID-19. This clone was seen only once. Cohort allocation depended upon clinical history that participants reported. In the authors' workflow: By means of reference gene primer amplification, nucleated cell counts were estimated. Assay used: immunoSEQ multiplex PCR; TCRdb lists only in-frame clones, some missing. V and J calls and clone size come straight from that table; D and trimming were deduced from the DNA. Of more than 250,000 clones in the sample, about 90% are singletons; the top ten hold about 1.5%. The trim removed 2 bases at V and 6 bases at J, leaving 5 bases unmatched. The germline CDR1 and CDR2 sequences are MNHEY and SVGAGI. The CDR3 is 15 residues long.

Sequencing used PBMCs or T cells enriched from blood (not recorded which). This sequence joins TRBV6-5 and TRBJ2-1, with 9 nucleotides matching TRBD2. This receptor was identified in a woman aged 18-35 years with acute COVID-19. The CDR3 region is CASSYRAGGGNEQFF. The CDR3 DNA follows: TGTGCCAGCAGTTACCGGGCGGGAGGGGGCAATGAGCAGTTCTTC.